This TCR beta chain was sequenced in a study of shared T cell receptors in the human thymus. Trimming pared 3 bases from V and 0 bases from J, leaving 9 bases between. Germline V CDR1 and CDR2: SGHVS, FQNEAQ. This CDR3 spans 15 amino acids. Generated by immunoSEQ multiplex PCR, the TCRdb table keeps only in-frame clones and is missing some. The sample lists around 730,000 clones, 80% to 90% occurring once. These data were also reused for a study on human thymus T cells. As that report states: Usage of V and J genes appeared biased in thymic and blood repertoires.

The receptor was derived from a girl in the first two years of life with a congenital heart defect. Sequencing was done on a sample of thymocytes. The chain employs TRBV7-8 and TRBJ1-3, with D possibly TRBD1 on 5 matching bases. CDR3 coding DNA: TGTGCCAGCAGCTTTTTTAGGGGCTCTGGAAACACCATATATTTT. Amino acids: CASSFFRGSGNTIYF.